Each of the 27 T cell receptor beta chains below was sequenced from the same sample in a study of blood T cell repertoires in COVID-19. Using immunoSEQ multiplex PCR, the repertoire was profiled, and TCRdb retains in-frame clones only, with some absent. Among more than 150,000 clones, about nine tenths were seen once, and the ten largest hold 2.4%. The sequencing input was peripheral blood. Receptors were obtained from a woman in her 70s with acute or convalescent COVID-19.

This clone was observed a handful of times. The chain uses TRBV7-9 and TRBJ1-6; 8 positions agree with TRBD1. There are 14 residues in the CDR3. Trimming at V came to 6 bases and at J to 8 bases, leaving 6 bases not matched to a gene. The germline gives CDR1 SEHNR, CDR2 FQNEAQ (reference sequence). In DNA, the CDR3 is TGTGCCAGCAGGCCGACAGGGGAATATTCACCCCTCCACTTT. It specifies CASRPTGEYSPLHF.

The genes are TRBV7-6 and TRBJ1-6; D remains ambiguous. V was cut by 0 bases and J by 8 bases, with 8 bases left in between. The CDR3 length is 14 residues. Germline loops: CDR1 SGHVS, CDR2 FNYEAQ. DNA for the CDR3: TGTGCCAGCAGCTTAGCACAGAGAGATTCACCCCTCCACTTT. Protein: CASSLAQRDSPLHF.

DNA of the CDR3: TGTGCCAGCAGCTCCCCGGGACTAGGGTCCCCCCCCAGCACAGATACGCAGTATTTT. Protein sequence: CASSSPGLGSPPSTDTQYF. This sequence joins TRBV7-2 and TRBJ2-3; TRBD2 matches 8 bases. J lost 0 bases, V lost 4 bases, and 15 bases had no gene match. The CDR3 consists of 19 residues. From germline, CDR1 is SGHTA and CDR2 FQGNSA.

This chain uses TRBV4-2 with TRBJ1-6, with 9 bases identical to TRBD1. Germline loops: CDR1 LGHNA, CDR2 YNFKEQ. V shed 3 bases and J 5 bases; nucleotides not matched to a gene: 17. This CDR3 is built from 20 residues. CDR3 amino acids: CASSHEYTGQGRPNNSPLHF. The CDR3 nucleotides read TGTGCCAGCAGCCATGAATACACGGGACAGGGACGGCCGAATAATTCACCCCTCCACTTT.

The rearrangement joins TRBV5-1 to TRBJ1-6; a weak D match, TRBD1 (5 bases). The CDR3 has 15 amino acids. V was shortened by 1 base and J by 5 bases, with 10 bases between the two germline ends. Germline assignment: CDR1 SGHRS and CDR2 YFSETQ. CDR3 protein: CASSLLGGDNSPLHF. Here the CDR3 DNA reads TGCGCCAGCAGCTTGCTAGGAGGGGATAATTCACCCCTCCACTTT.

This clone was seen only a few times. The rearrangement uses TRBV7-2 and TRBJ1-5; D possibly corresponds to TRBD1 (5 bases). This CDR3 region has 17 residues. Trimming removed 2 bases at V and 0 bases at J, with 14 bases between. Per the germline V gene, CDR1 is SGHTA and CDR2 is FQGNSA. The CDR3 coding sequence is TGTGCCAGCAGCTTATTGCCGGGGGTAAATAGCAATCAGCCCCAGCATTTT. Protein product: CASSLLPGVNSNQPQHF.

This clone was recorded once. The genes are TRBV5-1 and TRBJ2-2; D unclear. Trimming took off 7 bases at V and 1 base at J, with 11 bases between the two ends. From germline, CDR1 is SGHRS and CDR2 YFSETQ. There are 14 residues in the CDR3. Written as DNA, the CDR3 is TGCGCCAGCTCCCAACAACAGAACACCGGGGAGCTGTTTTTT. Its protein product is CASSQQQNTGELFF.

The chain has TRBV6-2 or TRBV6-3 and TRBJ1-2; D is unclear. V was clipped by 2 bases and J by 8 bases, with 15 bases between them. CDR3 length: 14 amino acids. Germline CDR1 reads MNHEY; CDR2 reads SVGEGT. The CDR3 loop is CASSYEQKRGGYTF. The CDR3 DNA reads TGTGCCAGCAGTTACGAACAGAAACGCGGGGGCTACACCTTC.

This clone was recorded only once. The chain recombines TRBV7-2 with TRBJ2-3; D unresolved. This CDR3 is built from 15 residues. Deletions cut 1 base from V and 2 bases from J, with 10 bases between. The germline gives CDR1 SGHTA, CDR2 FQGNSA. CDR3 nucleotides: TGTGCCAGCAGCTTAGACTACTCGCACACAGATACGCAGTATTTT. The encoded protein is CASSLDYSHTDTQYF.

The chain carries TRBV18 and TRBJ2-1; 12 positions agree with TRBD2. The V and J ends lost 4 bases and 3 bases, in that order; junction bases with no gene match: 4. Germline V CDR1 and CDR2: KGHSH, LQKENI. The CDR3 length is 16 residues. In DNA, the CDR3 is TGTGCCAGCTCACAAACTAGCGGGGGGCTCTACAATGAGCAGTTCTTC. Protein sequence: CASSQTSGGLYNEQFF.

The chain couples TRBV2 to TRBJ1-6; TRBD1 aligns across 7 bases. This CDR3 has 13 amino acids. Per germline, CDR1 SNHLY and CDR2 FYNNEI. V was pared by 7 bases and J by 6 bases, with 3 bases of the junction left unmatched. CDR3 loop: CASTEGANSPLHF. The CDR3 coding sequence is TGTGCCAGCACGGAGGGGGCTAATTCACCCCTCCACTTT.

In this sample, this clone turned up once. This chain connects TRBV4-2 to TRBJ1-2, with D unresolved. Trimming took off 0 bases at V and 5 bases at J, with 13 bases between the two ends. The length of the CDR3 is 15 residues. Germline V gene lookup returns CDR1 LGHNA and CDR2 YNFKEQ. The DNA for the CDR3 is TGTGCCAGCAGCCAAGATGGCGAGACACAATATGGCTACACCTTC. Translation: CASSQDGETQYGYTF.

This clone has just one count. This sequence joins TRBV7-2 and TRBJ1-5, with D perhaps TRBD1 (5 bases). The ends were cut back, 0 bases at V and 4 bases at J, with 10 bases in the middle. The CDR3 sequence is 15 residues long. Germline CDR1 is SGHTA and CDR2 is FQGNSA. The CDR3 sequence: CASSLAQATNQPQHF. Here the CDR3 DNA reads TGTGCCAGCAGCTTAGCACAGGCTACAAATCAGCCCCAGCATTTT.

V and J are TRBV7-2 and TRBJ2-1; the match to TRBD2 covers 15 bases. The CDR3 is made up of 18 amino acids. Germline CDR1 and CDR2: SGHTA and FQGNSA. V trimming: 10 bases; J trimming: 0 bases; junction bases outside the gene matches: 10. CDR3 residues: CATGAMGLAGGSYNEQFF. CDR3 DNA: TGTGCCACAGGAGCTATGGGACTAGCGGGGGGCTCCTACAATGAGCAGTTCTTC.

V and J are TRBV12-2 and TRBJ2-7; TRBD2 is taken as the D call from the table, unchecked against the DNA. TRBV12-2 is noted as a pseudogene. The CDR3 consists of 19 residues. Here the CDR3 reads CASRLALPDRESRSYEQYV. In DNA, the CDR3 is TGTGCAAGTCGCTTAGCACTACCCGACCGGGAATCTCGCTCCTACGAGCAGTACGTC.

The chain couples TRBV3-1 (or the pseudogene TRBV3-2) to TRBJ2-1; 7 bases are a match to TRBD2. The germline V gene has CDR1 LGHDT and CDR2 YNNKEL (reference sequence). The CDR3 contains 14 residues. The junction had 10 bases not matched to a gene; V was cut back by 6 bases and J by 8 bases. The CDR3, as DNA: TGTGCCAGCAGGCGGAGCGGGGCAGGCCATGAGCAGTTCTTC. It specifies CASRRSGAGHEQFF.

The gene calls are TRBV21-1 and TRBJ2-3; TRBD1, as called in the table, went unchecked against the DNA. TRBV21-1 is assigned pseudogene status. This CDR3 has 20 residues. The CDR3 loop reads CASSKAFCRRSPSKTDTQYF. As DNA, the CDR3 is TGTGCCAGCAGCAAAGCGTTCTGCAGGCGATCCCCGTCAAAGACAGATACGCAGTATTTT.

This clone was recorded once. The V call is TRBV18, the J call TRBJ2-4; 9 nucleotides agree with TRBD1. The CDR3 runs 14 residues. Trimming cost V 6 bases and J 7 bases; bases outside gene matches: 7. From germline, CDR1 is KGHSH and CDR2 LQKENI. CDR3 loop: CASSYGTGSNIQYF. The CDR3 nucleotides are TGTGCCAGCTCGTACGGGACAGGGTCGAACATTCAGTACTTC.

V and J are TRBV19 and TRBJ2-2; 8 nucleotides match TRBD1. The V segment lost 5 bases and the J segment 1 base; nucleotides outside the gene matches: 9. There are 17 residues in the CDR3. Per germline, CDR1 LNHDA and CDR2 SQIVND (reference sequence). The DNA of the CDR3 is TGTGCCAGTAGTGGGTTATACGGGACAGGGAACACCGGGGAGCTGTTTTTT. Translated: CASSGLYGTGNTGELFF.

This clone has only one observation. The chain is built from TRBV6-5 and TRBJ2-1; 9 positions agree with TRBD2. CDR3 length: 12 amino acids. CDR1 and CDR2 (germline): MNHEY, SVGAGI. The trim removed 7 bases at V and 9 bases at J, leaving 4 bases unmatched. CDR3 DNA: TGTGCCAGCAATGGCGGGGGGGGTGAGCAGTTCTTC. This codes for CASNGGGGEQFF.

The chain has TRBV11-2 and TRBJ1-5; D may be TRBD1 (6 bases). V was clipped by 4 bases and J by 6 bases, with 19 bases between them. This CDR3 is 16 amino acids long. Per the germline V gene, CDR1 is SGHAT and CDR2 is FQNNGV. The CDR3 loop is CASSSNGQGLSQPQHF. The CDR3 nucleotides are TGTGCCAGCAGCTCAAACGGGCAGGGGTTAAGTCAGCCCCAGCATTTT.

The chain uses TRBV14 and TRBJ2-5; TRBD1 matches at 7 bases. After removal of 3 bases from V and 6 bases from J, the junction contained 7 bases not matched to a gene. In germline, CDR1 is SGHDN, CDR2 FVKESK. The CDR3 length is 14 residues. CDR3 DNA: TGTGCCAGCAGCCAGGTTCCAGGGGGACAGACCCAGTACTTC. It yields the protein CASSQVPGGQTQYF.

This clone is a singleton in its sample. The V and J genes are TRBV5-4 and TRBJ1-4; possible D gene TRBD1, 6 bases. From germline, CDR1 is SGHNT and CDR2 YYREEE (reference sequence). This CDR3 has 15 residues. Trimming removed 4 bases from V and 5 bases from J, with 15 bases in between. The chain's CDR3 is CASSPGGRGNEKLFF. The DNA of the CDR3 is TGTGCCAGCAGCCCGGGGGGCCGAGGCAATGAAAAACTGTTTTTT.

The chain couples TRBV28 to TRBJ1-1, with D possibly being TRBD1 (5 bases). V lost 7 bases and J 0 bases, leaving 12 bases between the germline ends. This CDR3 comprises 14 residues. In germline, CDR1 is MDHEN, CDR2 SYDVKM. The CDR3 coding sequence is TGTGCCAGCATTACAGGTGGAGTGAACACTGAAGCTTTCTTT. Residues: CASITGGVNTEAFF.

This clone appeared a few times. This CDR3 reads CASSLAQSPYTF. The DNA of the CDR3 is TGTGCCAGCAGCTTAGCCCAATCCCCCTACACCTTC. This sequence joins TRBV13 and TRBJ1-2; D is unresolved. This CDR3 region has 12 residues. V lost 1 base and J 10 bases, leaving 10 bases between the germline ends. Germline-derived CDR1 and CDR2 are PRHDT and FYEKMQ (reference sequence).

The chain has TRBV19 and TRBJ1-3; D remains unclear. V was cut by 6 bases and J by 0 bases, with 12 bases left in between. This CDR3 has 15 residues. Looked up from germline, CDR1 is LNHDA and CDR2 is SQIVND (reference sequence). CDR3 protein: CASSDRSGSGNTIYF. Written as DNA, the CDR3 is TGTGCCAGTAGCGATCGGTCAGGCTCTGGAAACACCATATATTTT.

J is TRBJ1-2 and V is TRBV6-5; the match to TRBD1 covers 10 bases. Germline loops: CDR1 MNHEY, CDR2 SVGAGI. V shed 2 bases, J shed 5 bases, and the junction held 5 bases outside the gene matches. The CDR3 sequence is 15 residues long. The CDR3 bases are TGTGCCAGCAGTTACGGGGGACAGGGGAGTTATGGCTACACCTTC. The encoded protein is CASSYGGQGSYGYTF.